This T cell receptor (beta chain) was sequenced for a study of CD8 T cells in ankylosing spondylitis. Broader study findings: Apparently characteristic of ankylosing spondylitis blood was a TCR beta motif (about 8 highly homologous variants). Certain motif variants had earlier appeared in reactive arthritis synovial fluid and blood.

The TCR beta libraries were generated through quantitative 5'-RACE incorporating molecular barcodes. TCRdb redid the calling of the 5' RACE reads with MiXCR, one entry per CDR3 protein. The sample includes about 220,000 distinct CDR3 sequences, approximately 16% seen only once; the top ten take about two fifths. CDR3 length equals 15 residues. The germline CDR1 and CDR2 sequences are LNHNV and YYDKDF (reference sequence). V lost 0 bases and J lost 5; bases outside the gene matches: 5. This clonotype was counted only a few times. Its target is unknown. This clonotype was obtained from a male donor with ankylosing spondylitis. V usage is TRBV15 and J usage is TRBJ1-1, with 8 bases fitting TRBD1. The sample taken for sequencing was blood, either unsorted or a sorted T cell fraction (not recorded which). CDR3 nucleotides: TGTGCCACCAGCAGAGATCTACAGGGGGATACTGAAGCTTTCTTT. It is translated as CATSRDLQGDTEAFF.